The source of this T cell receptor (beta chain) is a study of T cell responses to AZD1222 COVID-19 vaccine. Concerning this clone itself: What it recognizes is unknown.

Assay: immunoSEQ multiplex PCR; the TCRdb copy retains only in-frame clones and omits some. The sample has roughly 100,000 clones, about 88% seen once. The study, taken as a whole, reports: Most donors were white British and more were female, and clonal diversity was possibly underestimated.

This receptor was obtained from an adult in good health. This material consisted of peripheral blood, taken on day 0 of AZD1222 vaccination.

CDR3 protein: CASSLEGTGAQFYGYTF. The CDR3 nucleotides are TGTGCCAGCAGCTTAGAAGGGACAGGGGCGCAATTTTATGGCTACACCTTC. The genes are TRBV7-6 and TRBJ1-2, with 10 bases identical to TRBD1. With V trimmed by 1 base and J by 5 bases, 10 bases remained unmatched. Germline CDR1 is SGHVS and CDR2 is FNYEAQ. The CDR3 spans 17 residues.